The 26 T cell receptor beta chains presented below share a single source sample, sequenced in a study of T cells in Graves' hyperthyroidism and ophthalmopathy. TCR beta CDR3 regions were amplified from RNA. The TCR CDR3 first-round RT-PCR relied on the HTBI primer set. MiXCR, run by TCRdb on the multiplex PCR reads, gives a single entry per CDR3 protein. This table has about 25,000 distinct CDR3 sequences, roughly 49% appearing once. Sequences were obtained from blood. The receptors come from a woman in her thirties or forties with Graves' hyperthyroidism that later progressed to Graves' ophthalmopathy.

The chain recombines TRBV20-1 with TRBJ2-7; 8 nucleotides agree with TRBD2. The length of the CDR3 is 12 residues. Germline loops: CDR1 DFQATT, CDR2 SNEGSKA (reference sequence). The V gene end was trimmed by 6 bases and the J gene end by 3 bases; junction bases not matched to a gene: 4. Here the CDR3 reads CSAISGDYEQYF. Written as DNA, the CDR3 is TGCAGTGCAATTAGCGGGGACTACGAGCAGTACTTC.

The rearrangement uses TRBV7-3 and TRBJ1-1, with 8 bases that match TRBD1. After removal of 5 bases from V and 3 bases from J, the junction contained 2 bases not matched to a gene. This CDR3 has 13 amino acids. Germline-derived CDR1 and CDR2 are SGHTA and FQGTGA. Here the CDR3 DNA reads TGTGCCAGCAGCCCAGGGGGCTACACTGAAGCTTTCTTT. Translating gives CASSPGGYTEAFF.

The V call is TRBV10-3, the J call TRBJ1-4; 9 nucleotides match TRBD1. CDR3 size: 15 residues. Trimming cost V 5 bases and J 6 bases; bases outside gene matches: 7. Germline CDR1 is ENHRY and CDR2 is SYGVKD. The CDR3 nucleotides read TGTGCCATCAGTAACAACAGGGGGCGGGATGAAAAACTGTTTTTT. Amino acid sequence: CAISNNRGRDEKLFF.

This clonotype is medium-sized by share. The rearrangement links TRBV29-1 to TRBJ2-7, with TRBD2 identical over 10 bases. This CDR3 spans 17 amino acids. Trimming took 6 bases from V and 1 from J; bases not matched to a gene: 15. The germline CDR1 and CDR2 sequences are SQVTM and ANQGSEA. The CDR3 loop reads CSVGSGPLAGYSYEQYF. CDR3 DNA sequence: TGCAGCGTCGGATCCGGACCACTAGCGGGGTATTCCTACGAGCAGTACTTC.

CDR3: CSARLAGRDNEQFF. CDR3 DNA: TGCAGTGCTAGACTAGCGGGAAGGGACAATGAGCAGTTCTTC. This rearrangement joins TRBV20-1 to TRBJ2-1, with 9 positions matching TRBD2. With 2 bases clipped from V and 5 bases from J, the junction kept 4 bases outside the gene matches. Germline CDR1 reads DFQATT; CDR2 reads SNEGSKA (reference sequence). CDR3 length: 14 residues.

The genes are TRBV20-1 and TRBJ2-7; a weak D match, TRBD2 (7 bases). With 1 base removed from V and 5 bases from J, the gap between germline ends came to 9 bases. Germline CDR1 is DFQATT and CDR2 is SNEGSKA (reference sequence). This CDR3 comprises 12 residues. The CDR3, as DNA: TGCAGTGCTAGAGTGCGGGGGCACGAGCAGTACTTC. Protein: CSARVRGHEQYF.

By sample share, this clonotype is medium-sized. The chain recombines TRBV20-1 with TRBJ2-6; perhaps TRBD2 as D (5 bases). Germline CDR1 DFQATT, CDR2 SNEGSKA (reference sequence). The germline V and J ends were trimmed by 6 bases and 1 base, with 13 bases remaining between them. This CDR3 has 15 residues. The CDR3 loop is CSAERSRSGANVLTF. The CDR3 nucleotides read TGCAGTGCAGAGCGGAGCCGATCTGGGGCCAACGTCCTGACTTTC.

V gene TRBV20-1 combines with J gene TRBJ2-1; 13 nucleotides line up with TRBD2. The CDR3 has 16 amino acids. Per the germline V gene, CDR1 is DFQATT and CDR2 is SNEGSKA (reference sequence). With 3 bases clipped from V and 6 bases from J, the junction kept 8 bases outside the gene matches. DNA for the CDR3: TGCAGTGCTAGCAGACGACTAGCGGGAGGTGGCAATGAGCAGTTCTTC. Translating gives CSASRRLAGGGNEQFF.

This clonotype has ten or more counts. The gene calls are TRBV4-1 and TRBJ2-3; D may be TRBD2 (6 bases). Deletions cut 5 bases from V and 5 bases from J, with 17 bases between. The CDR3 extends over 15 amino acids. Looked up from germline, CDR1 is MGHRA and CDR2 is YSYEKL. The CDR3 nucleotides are TGCGCCAGCAGCTCCGGAGCCCTCGGGGGAGATACGCAGTATTTT. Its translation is CASSSGALGGDTQYF.

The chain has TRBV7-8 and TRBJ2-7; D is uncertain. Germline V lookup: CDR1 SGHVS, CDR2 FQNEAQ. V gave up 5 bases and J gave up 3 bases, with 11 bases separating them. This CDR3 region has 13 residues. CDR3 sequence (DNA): TGTGCCAGCAGCGCGGACCGTAGCTACGAGCAGTACGTC. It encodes CASSADRSYEQYV.

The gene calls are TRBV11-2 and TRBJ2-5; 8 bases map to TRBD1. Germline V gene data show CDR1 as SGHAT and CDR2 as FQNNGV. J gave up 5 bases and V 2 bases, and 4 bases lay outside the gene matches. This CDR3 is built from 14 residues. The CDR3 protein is CASSLQGAIETQYF. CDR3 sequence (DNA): TGTGCCAGCAGCTTACAGGGGGCAATCGAGACCCAGTACTTC.

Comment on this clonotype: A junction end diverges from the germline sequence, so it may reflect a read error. For the CDR3, the DNA is TGTGCCAGCAGTTTAGATTCGGGACTATTGTATTTT. Protein product: CASSLDSGLLYF. This chain links TRBV13 with TRBJ2-3, with TRBD2 identical over 7 bases. The CDR3 extends over 12 amino acids. The germline gives CDR1 PRHDT, CDR2 FYEKMQ (reference sequence).

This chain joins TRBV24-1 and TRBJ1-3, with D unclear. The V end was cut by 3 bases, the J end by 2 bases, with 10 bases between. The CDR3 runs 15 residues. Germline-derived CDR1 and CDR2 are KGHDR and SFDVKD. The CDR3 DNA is TGTGCCACCAGTGATAGTACGGGAACTGGAAACACCATATATTTT. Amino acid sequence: CATSDSTGTGNTIYF.

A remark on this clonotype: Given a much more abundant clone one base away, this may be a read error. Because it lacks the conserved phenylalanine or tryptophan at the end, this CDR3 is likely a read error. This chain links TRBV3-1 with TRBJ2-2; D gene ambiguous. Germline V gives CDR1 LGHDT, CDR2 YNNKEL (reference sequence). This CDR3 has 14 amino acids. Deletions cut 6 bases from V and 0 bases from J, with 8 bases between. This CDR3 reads CASSGLANTGELFS. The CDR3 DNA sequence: TGTGCCAGCAGTGGTCTCGCGAACACCGGGGAGCTGTTTTCT.

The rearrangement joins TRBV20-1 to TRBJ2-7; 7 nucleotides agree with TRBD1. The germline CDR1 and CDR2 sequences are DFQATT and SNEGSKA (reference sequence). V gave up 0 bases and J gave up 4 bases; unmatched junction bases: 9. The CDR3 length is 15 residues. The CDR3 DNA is TGCAGTGCTAGAGATTGGGGACAGTCTCTTTACGAGCAGTACTTC. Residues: CSARDWGQSLYEQYF.

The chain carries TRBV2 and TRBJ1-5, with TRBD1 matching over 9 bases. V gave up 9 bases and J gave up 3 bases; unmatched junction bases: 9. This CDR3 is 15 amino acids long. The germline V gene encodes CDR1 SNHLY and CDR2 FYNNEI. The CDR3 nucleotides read TGTGCCAGTAGGGCCGGGACAGGGAACAATCAGCCCCAGCATTTT. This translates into CASRAGTGNNQPQHF.

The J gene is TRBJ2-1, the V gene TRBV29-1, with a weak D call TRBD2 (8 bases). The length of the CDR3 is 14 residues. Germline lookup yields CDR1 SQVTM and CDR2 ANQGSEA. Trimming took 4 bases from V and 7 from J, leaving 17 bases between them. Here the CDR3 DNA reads TGCAGCGTTGGAACGGGAGGGGGCGGGAATGAGCAGTTCTTC. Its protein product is CSVGTGGGGNEQFF.

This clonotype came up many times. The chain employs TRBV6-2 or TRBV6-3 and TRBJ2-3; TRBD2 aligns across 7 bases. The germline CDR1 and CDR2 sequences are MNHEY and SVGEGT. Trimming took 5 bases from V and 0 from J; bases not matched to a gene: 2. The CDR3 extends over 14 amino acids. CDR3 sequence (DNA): TGTGCCAGCAGTACTAGCGAGAGCACAGATACGCAGTATTTT. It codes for CASSTSESTDTQYF.

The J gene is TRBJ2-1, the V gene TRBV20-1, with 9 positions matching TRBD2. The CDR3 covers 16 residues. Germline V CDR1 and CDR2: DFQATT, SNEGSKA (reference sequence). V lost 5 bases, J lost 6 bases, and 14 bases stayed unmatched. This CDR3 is CSAPILLAGWSNEQFF. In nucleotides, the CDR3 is TGCAGTGCTCCCATACTGCTAGCGGGATGGAGCAATGAGCAGTTCTTC.

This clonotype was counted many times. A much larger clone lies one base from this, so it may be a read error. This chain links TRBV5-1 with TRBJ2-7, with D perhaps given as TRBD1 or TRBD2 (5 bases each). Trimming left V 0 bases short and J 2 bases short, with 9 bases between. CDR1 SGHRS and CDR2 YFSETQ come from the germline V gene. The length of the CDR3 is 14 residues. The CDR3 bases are TGCGCCAGCAGCTTGGCAGGGCGGGCCTACGAGCAGTACTTC. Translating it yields CASSLAGRAYEQYF.

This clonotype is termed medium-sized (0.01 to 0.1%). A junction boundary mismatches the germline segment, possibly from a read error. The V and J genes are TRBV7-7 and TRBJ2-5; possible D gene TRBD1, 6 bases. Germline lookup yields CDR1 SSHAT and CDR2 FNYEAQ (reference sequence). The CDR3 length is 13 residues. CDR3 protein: CASSKQGGETQYF. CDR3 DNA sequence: TGTGCTAGCAGCAAACAGGGTGGCGAGACCCAGTACTTC.

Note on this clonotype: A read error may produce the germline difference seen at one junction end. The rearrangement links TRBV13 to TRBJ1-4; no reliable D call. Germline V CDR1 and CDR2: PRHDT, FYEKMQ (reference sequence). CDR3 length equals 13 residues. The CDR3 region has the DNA TGTGTCAGCAGCCCCAGAACGATGGAAAAACTGTTTTTT. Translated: CVSSPRTMEKLFF.

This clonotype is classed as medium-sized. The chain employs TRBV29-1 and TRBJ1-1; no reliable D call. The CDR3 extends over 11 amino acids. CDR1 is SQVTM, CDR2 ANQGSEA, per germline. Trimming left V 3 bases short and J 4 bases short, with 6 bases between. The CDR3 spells CSVDRGTEAFF. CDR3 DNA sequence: TGCAGCGTTGATCGTGGCACTGAAGCTTTCTTT.

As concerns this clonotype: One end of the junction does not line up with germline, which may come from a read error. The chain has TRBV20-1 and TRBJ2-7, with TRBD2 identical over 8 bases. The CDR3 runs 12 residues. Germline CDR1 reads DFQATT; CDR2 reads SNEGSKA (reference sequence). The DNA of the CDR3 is TGCAGTGCAAGAGCGGGAGCCCCGGGGCAGTACTTC. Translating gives CSARAGAPGQYF.

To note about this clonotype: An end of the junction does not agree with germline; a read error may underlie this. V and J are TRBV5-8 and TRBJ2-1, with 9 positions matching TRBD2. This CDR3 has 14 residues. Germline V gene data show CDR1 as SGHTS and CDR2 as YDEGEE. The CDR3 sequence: CASSFWRGGHEQSF. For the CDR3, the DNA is TGTGCCAGCAGCTTTTGGCGGGGGGGGCATGAGCAGTCCTTC.

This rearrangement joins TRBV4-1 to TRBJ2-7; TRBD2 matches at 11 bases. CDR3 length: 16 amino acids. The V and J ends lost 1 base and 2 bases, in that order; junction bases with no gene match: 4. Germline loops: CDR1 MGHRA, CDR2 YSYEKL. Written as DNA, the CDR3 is TGCGCCAGCAGCCAAGCTGTAGCGGGAGGGACCTACGAGCAGTACTTC. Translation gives CASSQAVAGGTYEQYF.